The source of this T cell receptor (beta chain) is a study of blood T cell repertoires in COVID-19. Turning to the study itself: Both acute and convalescent COVID-19 samples were obtained from the United States, Italy and Spain. T cells, B-cell-depleted T cells, or PBMCs provided the cDNA or gDNA that served as material.

CDR1 and CDR2 (germline): KGHSH, LQKENI. V shed 1 base, J shed 7 bases, and the junction held 7 bases outside the gene matches. The CDR3 has 15 amino acids. As handled by the study authors: Nucleated cell number was recorded as an estimate derived from reference gene primer amplification. TCRdb keeps only in-frame clones here, not all; method: immunoSEQ multiplex PCR. D and trimming come from the DNA, and the V and J calls and clone size come from that table. This table has 110,000 or so clones, around three quarters appearing once. The sample taken for sequencing was peripheral blood. The sequence came from a human donor in a cohort sampled during active or convalescent COVID-19. The rearrangement joins TRBV18 to TRBJ2-1; TRBD2 matches at 7 bases. This CDR3 is CASSPRGGEGNEQFF. CDR3 nucleotide sequence: TGTGCCAGCTCACCACGGGGGGGAGAGGGGAATGAGCAGTTCTTC. The whole variable domain, remainder taken from reference TRBV18 and TRBJ2-1, is NAGVMQNPRHLVRRRGQEARLRCSPMKGHSHVYWYRQLPEEGLKFMVYLQKENIIDESGMPKERFSAEFPKEGPSILRIQQVVRGDSAAYFCASSPRGGEGNEQFFGPGTRLTVL.